This T cell receptor (beta chain) was identified during a study of OX40 agonist ivuxolimab in advanced cancers. The protocol was immunoSEQ multiplex PCR, while the TCRdb copy is restricted to in-frame clones and leaves out a portion. The sample shows approximately 80,000 clones, more than 75% of them seen only once. The TCR originated in an adult with an advanced solid tumor such as melanoma, head and neck, liver or kidney cancer. The sample was CD4+ or CD8+ T cells sorted from blood, taken in a trial of the OX40 agonist ivuxolimab.

CDR3 DNA sequence: TGTGCCAGCTGGAAACCGGGACAGGGGACCGAGCAGTTCTTC. Translating it yields CASWKPGQGTEQFF. The chain links TRBV7-2 to TRBJ2-1, with TRBD1 matching 10 bases. Germline V CDR1 and CDR2: SGHTA, FQGNSA. The CDR3 totals 14 residues. The V and J ends lost 8 bases and 10 bases, in that order; junction bases with no gene match: 11.